This T cell receptor (beta chain) came from a study of early T cells in non-severe SARS-CoV-2 infection. Whole-study context: The study sequenced bulk RNA from unsorted whole blood, with chains unpaired.

This clonotype appeared many times. As yet, its antigen is unknown. Individual cDNA molecules were tagged with unique molecular identifiers. Using its own MiXCR run on the 5' RACE reads, TCRdb lists one record per CDR3 protein. Here the sample spans just over 70,000 distinct CDR3 sequences, approximately 13% being singletons. Per the germline V gene, CDR1 is MNHNS and CDR2 is SASEGT. This CDR3 has 16 residues. The V and J ends lost 6 bases and 0 bases respectively, with 12 bases between them. General study points: The VDJdb matching leaned toward anti-spike CD8 responses and overlooked private and CD4 specificities.

The sequenced material came from whole blood. J is TRBJ2-6 and V is TRBV6-1; D gene ambiguous. The TCR sequence derives from an adult who was a healthcare worker with PCR-confirmed SARS-CoV-2 infection or an uninfected control (not recorded which). CDR3 protein: CASSAMASSGANVLTF. The CDR3 region has the DNA TGTGCCAGCAGCGCAATGGCCAGCTCTGGGGCCAACGTCCTGACTTTC.